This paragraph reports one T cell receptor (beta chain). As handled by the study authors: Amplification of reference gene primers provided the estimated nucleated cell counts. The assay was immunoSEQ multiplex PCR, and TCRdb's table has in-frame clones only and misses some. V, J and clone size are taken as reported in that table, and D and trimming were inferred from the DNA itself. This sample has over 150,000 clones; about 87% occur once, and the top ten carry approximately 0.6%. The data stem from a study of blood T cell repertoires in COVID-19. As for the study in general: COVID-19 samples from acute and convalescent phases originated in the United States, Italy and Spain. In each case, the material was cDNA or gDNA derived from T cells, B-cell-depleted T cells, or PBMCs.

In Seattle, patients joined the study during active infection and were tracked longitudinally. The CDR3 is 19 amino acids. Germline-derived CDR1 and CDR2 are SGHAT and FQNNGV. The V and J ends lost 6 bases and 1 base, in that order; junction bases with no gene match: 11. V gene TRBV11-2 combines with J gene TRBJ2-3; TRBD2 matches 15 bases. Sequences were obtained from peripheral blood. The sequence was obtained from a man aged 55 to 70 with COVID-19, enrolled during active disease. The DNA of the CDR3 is TGTGCCAGCAGACAGAGCGCCGGACTAGCGGGGGGGCGCACAGATACGCAGTATTTT. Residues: CASRQSAGLAGGRTDTQYF.